The 20 T cell receptor beta chains listed next were all sequenced from one sample in a study of blood T cell repertoires in COVID-19. Generated by immunoSEQ multiplex PCR, the TCRdb table keeps only in-frame clones and is missing some. The table has some 170,000 clones, 70% to 90% seen once. Material: peripheral blood. These receptors all come from a man aged 35-49 years with acute or convalescent COVID-19.

The chain couples TRBV5-4 to TRBJ2-5; 12 bases fit TRBD2. Looked up from germline, CDR1 is SGHNT and CDR2 is YYREEE (reference sequence). V was pared by 6 bases and J by 2 bases, with 11 bases of the junction left unmatched. CDR3 length: 17 amino acids. For the CDR3, the DNA is TGTGCCAGCACCCGGACTAGCGGGGCAGACTTTCAAGAGACCCAGTACTTC. Its protein is CASTRTSGADFQETQYF.

CDR3 nucleotide sequence: TGTGCCAGCAGCTTTTCGGTCTCCACTGAAGCTTTCTTT. Amino acids: CASSFSVSTEAFF. This chain connects TRBV11-2 to TRBJ1-1, with unresolved D. V lost 3 bases to trimming and J lost 4 bases, with 9 bases between them. The CDR3 runs to 13 residues. From germline, CDR1 is SGHAT and CDR2 FQNNGV.

The genes are TRBV4-1 and TRBJ2-1; D call uncertain. Germline lookup yields CDR1 MGHRA and CDR2 YSYEKL. CDR3 length: 16 amino acids. Between the trimmed V and J ends, which lost 0 bases and 1 base, there was a span of 10 bases. This CDR3 reads CASSQEPGSSYNEQFF. Written as DNA, the CDR3 is TGCGCCAGCAGCCAAGAGCCAGGTTCTTCCTACAATGAGCAGTTCTTC.

V usage is TRBV6-6 and J usage is TRBJ2-1; a weak D match, TRBD1 (6 bases). Germline V CDR1 and CDR2: MNHNY, SVGAGI (reference sequence). V was cut by 9 bases and J by 12 bases, with 12 bases left in between. The CDR3 has 10 amino acids. CDR3 in amino acids: CASGDRRQFF. The CDR3 DNA is TGTGCCAGTGGTGACAGGAGGCAGTTCTTC.

The V gene is TRBV7-2, the J gene TRBJ2-1, with 12 bases lining up with TRBD2. V shed 5 bases, J shed 2 bases, and the junction held 4 bases outside the gene matches. The CDR3 is made up of 16 amino acids. Germline V gene sequence: CDR1 SGHTA, CDR2 FQGNSA. CDR3 nucleotides: TGTGCCAGCAGCGCCCCTAGCGGGGGGGCCTACAATGAGCAGTTCTTC. The encoded protein is CASSAPSGGAYNEQFF.

The rearrangement links TRBV4-1 to TRBJ1-2, with 7 bases identical to TRBD1. Per the germline V gene, CDR1 is MGHRA and CDR2 is YSYEKL. Trimming removed 4 bases from V and 2 bases from J; junction bases left unmatched: 10. This CDR3 comprises 16 residues. In nucleotides, the CDR3 is TGCGCCAGCAGCCGAGGTATGGACAGGACGAACTATGGCTACACCTTC. Its protein is CASSRGMDRTNYGYTF.

This clone has a single count. V is TRBV6-2 or TRBV6-3 and J is TRBJ1-2; 9 nucleotides align to TRBD1. V lost 5 bases, J lost 4 bases, and 8 bases stayed unmatched. The CDR3 consists of 15 residues. The germline V gene has CDR1 MNHEY and CDR2 SVGEGT. Here the CDR3 reads CASSPSGQGSYGYTF. The DNA for the CDR3 is TGTGCCAGCAGTCCCTCGGGACAGGGCAGCTATGGCTACACCTTC.

The rearrangement uses TRBV10-3 and TRBJ2-5; a weak D match, TRBD2 (6 bases). The length of the CDR3 is 18 residues. Germline values: CDR1 ENHRY, CDR2 SYGVKD. Trimming took off 3 bases at V and 2 bases at J, with 22 bases between the two ends. CDR3 region: CAISDGGTASWGQETQYF. CDR3 DNA sequence: TGTGCCATCAGTGACGGGGGAACAGCCAGCTGGGGGCAAGAGACCCAGTACTTC.

The J gene is TRBJ1-1, the V gene TRBV6-2 or TRBV6-3; 7 bases fit TRBD1. Germline V lookup: CDR1 MNHEY, CDR2 SVGEGT. This CDR3 has 14 amino acids. J was trimmed by 5 bases and V by 4 bases; bases with no gene match: 7. CDR3 sequence reads: CASSFQRGLTEAFF. In nucleotides, the CDR3 is TGTGCCAGCAGTTTTCAAAGGGGGCTAACTGAAGCTTTCTTT.

In DNA form, the CDR3 reads TGTGCCAGCAGTTTTTTCATCCAGGAGACAGGGGGAAAAGAGACCCAGTACTTC. This gives the protein CASSFFIQETGGKETQYF. J is TRBJ2-5 and V is TRBV28, with 9 bases that match TRBD1. The V segment lost 3 bases and the J segment 3 bases; nucleotides outside the gene matches: 14. Germline V gene lookup returns CDR1 MDHEN and CDR2 SYDVKM. The CDR3 has 18 residues.

The V gene is TRBV4-2, the J gene TRBJ1-2; possible D gene TRBD1, 6 bases. Germline CDR1 is LGHNA and CDR2 is YNFKEQ. The CDR3 extends over 15 amino acids. Trimming cost V 4 bases and J 4 bases, with 16 bases left between them. This chain's CDR3 is CASSPWQGQGYGYTF. For the CDR3, the DNA is TGTGCCAGCAGCCCTTGGCAGGGGCAGGGCTATGGCTACACCTTC.

The V gene is TRBV7-9, the J gene TRBJ1-4; D possibly corresponds to TRBD1 (5 bases). V lost 3 bases and J lost 11, with 7 bases in between. From germline, CDR1 is SEHNR and CDR2 FQNEAQ (reference sequence). The CDR3 is 11 residues long. CDR3 residues: CASSLEGKLFF. Here the CDR3 DNA reads TGTGCCAGCAGCTTGGAGGGGAAACTGTTTTTT. Variable domain in full (rest from reference TRBV7-9 and TRBJ1-4): DTGVSQNPRHKITKRGQNVTFRCDPISEHNRLYWYRQTLGQGPEFLTYFQNEAQLEKSRLLSDRFSAERPKGSFSTLEIQRTEQGDSAMYLCASSLEGKLFFGSGTQLSVL.

The chain recombines TRBV3-1 (or the pseudogene TRBV3-2) with TRBJ2-2; TRBD2 agrees at 9 bases. J lost 6 bases, V lost 0 bases, and 5 bases had no gene match. The CDR3 is 16 amino acids. Germline V lookup: CDR1 LGHDT, CDR2 YNNKEL (reference sequence). DNA for the CDR3: TGTGCCAGCAGCCAAGAGGGTCTAGCGGGGTCCGGGGAGCTGTTTTTT. This sequence encodes CASSQEGLAGSGELFF.

There are a few counts of this clone. The genes are TRBV19 and TRBJ1-5; TRBD1 is a possible D gene (6 bases). Trimming took off 5 bases at V and 6 bases at J, with 14 bases between the two ends. The CDR3 contains 14 residues. The germline gives CDR1 LNHDA, CDR2 SQIVND (reference sequence). Here the CDR3 DNA reads TGTGCCAGTAGTGTACAGGGTGCAGGTCAGCCCCAGCATTTT. This codes for CASSVQGAGQPQHF.

The chain employs TRBV5-4 and TRBJ2-3, with D unresolved. Germline assignment: CDR1 SGHNT and CDR2 YYREEE (reference sequence). There are 13 residues in the CDR3. Trimming stripped 7 bases from V and 6 bases from J, with 15 bases between. As DNA, the CDR3 is TGTGCCAGCTCGAGAGACCCCAGGGATACGCAGTATTTT. It is translated as CASSRDPRDTQYF. Complete variable domain (other parts from reference TRBV5-4 and TRBJ2-3): ETGVTQSPTHLIKTRGQQVTLRCSSQSGHNTVSWYQQALGQGPQFIFQYYREEENGRGNFPPRFSGLQFPNYSSELNVNALELDDSALYLCASSRDPRDTQYFGPGTRLTVL.

This rearrangement joins TRBV3-1 (or the pseudogene TRBV3-2) to TRBJ2-7; possible D gene TRBD1, 5 bases. This CDR3 is 14 amino acids long. The germline CDR1 and CDR2 sequences are LGHDT and YNNKEL (reference sequence). The V end was cut by 4 bases, the J end by 4 bases, with 14 bases between. CDR3 sequence: CASSLRFQGYEQYF. CDR3 in DNA: TGTGCCAGCAGCCTTCGGTTCCAGGGTTACGAGCAGTACTTC.

The V call is TRBV2, the J call TRBJ2-5; perhaps TRBD2 as D (7 bases). The CDR3 has 15 amino acids. V lost 6 bases, J lost 4 bases, and 18 bases lay in between. Germline V lookup: CDR1 SNHLY, CDR2 FYNNEI. The CDR3 protein is CASSQLGGAGETQYF. CDR3 sequence (DNA): TGTGCCAGCAGCCAGCTGGGGGGGGCGGGAGAGACCCAGTACTTC.

The gene calls are TRBV3-1 (or the pseudogene TRBV3-2) and TRBJ1-5; D unresolved. Trimming took 0 bases from V and 5 from J, leaving 8 bases between them. Germline-derived CDR1 and CDR2 are LGHDT and YNNKEL (reference sequence). This CDR3 is 14 amino acids long. Here the CDR3 reads CASSQDTRDQPQHF. CDR3 sequence (DNA): TGTGCCAGCAGCCAAGATACGAGGGATCAGCCCCAGCATTTT.

The J gene is TRBJ1-1, the V gene TRBV7-2; no firm D call. Trimming left V 1 base short and J 0 bases short, with 9 bases between. CDR1 and CDR2 (germline): SGHTA, FQGNSA. CDR3 size: 15 residues. CDR3 sequence (DNA): TGTGCCAGCAGCTTAGAGCGCAGATTGAACACTGAAGCTTTCTTT. Its translation is CASSLERRLNTEAFF.

J is TRBJ2-3 and V is TRBV7-2; D unclear. Germline V gene lookup returns CDR1 SGHTA and CDR2 FQGNSA. This CDR3 is 13 amino acids long. V lost 4 bases and J lost 6, with 11 bases in between. CDR3 amino acids: CASSSNRRDTQYF. In nucleotides, the CDR3 is TGTGCCAGCAGCTCTAACCGTCGGGATACGCAGTATTTT.